Listed here are 10 T cell receptor beta chains from one sample, sequenced in a study of blood T cell repertoires in COVID-19. Repertoires were generated with immunoSEQ multiplex PCR, while TCRdb's copy carries only in-frame clones and drops some. The data show 65,000 to 85,000 clones, about four fifths seen once. The specimen sequenced was peripheral blood. The receptors originated from an elderly woman with active or convalescent COVID-19.

The V and J genes are TRBV7-9 and TRBJ2-1, with 10 bases aligning to TRBD2. This CDR3 spans 15 amino acids. The trim removed 8 bases at V and 5 bases at J, leaving 9 bases unmatched. Germline loops: CDR1 SEHNR, CDR2 FQNEAQ (reference sequence). The CDR3 reads CASGISGRNNNEQFF. The CDR3 DNA reads TGTGCCAGCGGAATTAGCGGGAGGAATAACAATGAGCAGTTCTTC.

J is TRBJ1-2 and V is TRBV6-6; a weak D match, TRBD1 (6 bases). The germline gives CDR1 MNHNY, CDR2 SVGAGI (reference sequence). Between the trimmed V and J ends, which lost 6 bases and 6 bases, there was a span of 11 bases. The CDR3 has 12 amino acids. The CDR3 bases are TGTGCCAGCAGACGGACAGAACATGGCTACACCTTC. It translates to CASRRTEHGYTF.

J is TRBJ2-5 and V is TRBV2; 8 positions match TRBD1. Per germline, CDR1 SNHLY and CDR2 FYNNEI. Trimming cost V 3 bases and J 6 bases; bases outside gene matches: 6. The CDR3 totals 14 residues. The CDR3 is CASSDRTGTKTQYF. CDR3 nucleotides: TGTGCCAGCAGTGATAGGACAGGGACGAAGACCCAGTACTTC.

CDR3 sequence (DNA): TGTGCCAGCAGCGTGAGAACAGGGGTTCGAGATACGCAGTATTTT. Translation gives CASSVRTGVRDTQYF. The gene calls are TRBV5-4 and TRBJ2-3; 7 nucleotides agree with TRBD1. CDR1 is SGHNT and CDR2 is YYREEE in the germline V gene (reference sequence). V lost 4 bases, J lost 5 bases, and 10 bases stayed unmatched. The CDR3 contains 15 residues.

This clone occurred a few times. CDR3 sequence: CASSVSGGAGDTQYF. The CDR3 DNA sequence: TGCGCCAGCAGTGTAAGCGGGGGGGCAGGAGATACGCAGTATTTT. The chain employs TRBV10-1 and TRBJ2-3; TRBD2 matches 10 bases. The CDR3 covers 15 residues. The trim removed 4 bases at V and 5 bases at J, leaving 6 bases unmatched. Germline V gene lookup returns CDR1 WNHNN and CDR2 SYGVQD (reference sequence).

This chain joins TRBV10-3 and TRBJ2-7; 7 bases are a match to TRBD2. V shed 0 bases and J 2 bases; nucleotides not matched to a gene: 4. In germline, CDR1 is ENHRY, CDR2 SYGVKD. The CDR3 runs 15 residues. As DNA, the CDR3 is TGTGCCATCAGTGAGTCTTCGGGGGGACCCTACGAGCAGTACTTC. Protein product: CAISESSGGPYEQYF.

The genes are TRBV27 and TRBJ2-4; 7 bases map to TRBD1. The CDR3 contains 15 residues. CDR1 MNHEY and CDR2 SMNVEV come from the germline V gene (reference sequence). CDR3 in amino acids: CAGRSDRVLVYIQYF. CDR3 coding DNA: TGTGCGGGGCGGTCCGACAGGGTACTTGTGTACATTCAGTACTTC.

This chain uses TRBV27 with TRBJ2-7; tentatively, D is TRBD1 (6 bases). CDR1 is MNHEY, CDR2 SMNVEV, per germline (reference sequence). V shed 4 bases and J shed 0 bases, with 19 bases lying between them. The CDR3 consists of 17 residues. CDR3 bases: TGTGCCAGCAGTTATAGACAAGGGGGATCAAGCTCCTACGAGCAGTACTTC. Its translation: CASSYRQGGSSSYEQYF.

V usage is TRBV7-8 and J usage is TRBJ2-1; TRBD1 aligns across 12 bases. Trimming took 0 bases from V and 7 from J; bases not matched to a gene: 7. CDR3 size: 17 residues. Germline V gene sequence: CDR1 SGHVS, CDR2 FQNEAQ. CDR3 sequence (DNA): TGTGCCAGCAGCTTAGCGGTGGGGACAGGGGGCGAAAATGAGCAGTTCTTC. Translated: CASSLAVGTGGENEQFF.

The rearrangement joins TRBV30 to TRBJ2-7; 7 bases fit TRBD2. The germline V gene has CDR1 GTSNPN and CDR2 SVGIG (reference sequence). The CDR3 covers 14 residues. The ends lost 2 bases at V and 5 bases at J; junction bases unmatched: 9. The CDR3 region has the DNA TGTGCCTGGAGTTGGGGGGAGGGCCTCAACGAGCAGTACTTC. Amino acids: CAWSWGEGLNEQYF.